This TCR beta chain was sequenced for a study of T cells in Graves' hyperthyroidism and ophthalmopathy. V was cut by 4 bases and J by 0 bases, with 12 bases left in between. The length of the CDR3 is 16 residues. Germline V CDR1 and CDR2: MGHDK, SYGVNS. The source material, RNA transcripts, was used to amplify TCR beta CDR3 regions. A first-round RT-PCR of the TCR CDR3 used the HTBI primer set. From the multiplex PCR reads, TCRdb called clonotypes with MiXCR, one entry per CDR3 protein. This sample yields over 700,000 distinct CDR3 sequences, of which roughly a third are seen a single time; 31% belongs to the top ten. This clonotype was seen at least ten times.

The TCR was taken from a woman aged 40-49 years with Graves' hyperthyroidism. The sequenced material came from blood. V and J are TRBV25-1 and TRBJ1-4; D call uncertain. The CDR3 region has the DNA TGTGCCAGCAGTGTCCGCACACTTGCAACTAATGAAAAACTGTTTTTT. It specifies CASSVRTLATNEKLFF.